These 23 T cell receptor beta chains were all obtained from the same sample, sequenced in a study of cytomegalovirus exposure and HLA in healthy donors. PCR employed 60 Vbeta and 13 Jbeta primers. This table comes from immunoSEQ multiplex PCR, and its TCRdb copy is limited to in-frame clones, with some not included. The sample records hundreds of thousands of clones, 80% to 90% being singletons. The sample was PBMCs. These receptors all come from a girl aged 2 to 10 in good health and CMV-seronegative.

The chain links TRBV7-3 to TRBJ1-2; TRBD1 matches 7 bases. Germline loops: CDR1 SGHTA, CDR2 FQGTGA. The ends lost 2 bases at V and 3 bases at J; junction bases unmatched: 6. This CDR3 has 15 residues. As DNA, the CDR3 is TGTGCCAGCAGCTTACATCCAGGGGGAGACTATGGCTACACCTTC. This codes for CASSLHPGGDYGYTF.

V gene TRBV6-5 combines with J gene TRBJ1-2; the D is unclear. The V gene's germline CDR1 is MNHEY and CDR2 SVGAGI. V was pared by 0 bases and J by 8 bases, with 16 bases between. The CDR3 runs to 15 residues. Written as DNA, the CDR3 is TGTGCCAGCAGTTACTCGGGTAGCAACGCCTGGGGCTACACCTTC. It encodes CASSYSGSNAWGYTF.

The rearrangement joins TRBV6-1 to TRBJ2-1; 8 bases agree with TRBD2. The V segment lost 4 bases and the J segment 4 bases; nucleotides outside the gene matches: 18. Germline V gene data show CDR1 as MNHNS and CDR2 as SASEGT. This CDR3 comprises 19 residues. CDR3 sequence reads: CASSARGDSAGASYNEQFF. The DNA of the CDR3 is TGTGCCAGCAGTGCCCGGGGGGACTCAGCGGGAGCGTCGTACAATGAGCAGTTCTTC.

Only one count was recorded for this clone. The CDR3 protein is CASSFSGGSPGSPLHF. The DNA of the CDR3 is TGTGCCAGCAGTTTTTCGGGGGGCAGTCCTGGTTCACCCCTCCACTTT. The chain is built from TRBV6-5 and TRBJ1-6; weak D call: TRBD1 (6 bases). Trimming removed 4 bases at V and 9 bases at J, with 19 bases between. The CDR3 runs to 16 residues. Germline V lookup: CDR1 MNHEY, CDR2 SVGAGI.

The chain links TRBV7-9 to TRBJ1-5, with D uncertain. The CDR3 totals 12 residues. Germline CDR1 SEHNR, CDR2 FQNEAQ (reference sequence). V lost 5 bases and J 9 bases, leaving 11 bases between the germline ends. The CDR3 reads CASSAGPWPQHF. The CDR3 DNA is TGTGCCAGCAGCGCGGGCCCATGGCCCCAGCATTTT.

The chain has TRBV7-9 and TRBJ1-3; the match to TRBD1 covers 8 bases. Trimming at V came to 5 bases and at J to 0 bases, leaving 3 bases not matched to a gene. The CDR3 spans 15 residues. Germline CDR1 reads SEHNR; CDR2 reads FQNEAQ (reference sequence). DNA of the CDR3: TGTGCCAGCAGCAGGACAGGGAACTCTGGAAACACCATATATTTT. The encoded protein is CASSRTGNSGNTIYF.

The chain is built from TRBV27 and TRBJ1-6, with TRBD1 matching over 7 bases. Germline lookup yields CDR1 MNHEY and CDR2 SMNVEV (reference sequence). The junction had 8 bases not matched to a gene; V was cut back by 5 bases and J by 7 bases. This CDR3 contains 15 residues. CDR3 sequence: CASSAGQAVNSPLHF. For the CDR3, the DNA is TGTGCCAGCAGTGCCGGACAGGCCGTAAATTCACCCCTCCACTTT.

The chain uses TRBV6-5 and TRBJ1-4; a weak D match, TRBD1 (6 bases). The germline V gene has CDR1 MNHEY and CDR2 SVGAGI. The germline V and J ends were trimmed by 6 bases and 8 bases, with 13 bases remaining between them. The CDR3 is made up of 13 amino acids. CDR3 sequence reads: CASSGQLREKLFF. The CDR3 bases are TGTGCCAGCAGCGGACAGTTAAGGGAAAAACTGTTTTTT.

The chain carries TRBV5-1 and TRBJ1-1; tentative D call: TRBD1 (5 bases). The CDR3 loop spans 15 amino acids. Germline CDR1 is SGHRS and CDR2 is YFSETQ. The ends were cut back, 5 bases at V and 1 base at J, with 15 bases in the middle. CDR3: CASRGLGLGNTEAFF. The CDR3 nucleotides read TGCGCCAGCAGGGGACTAGGGCTTGGGAACACTGAAGCTTTCTTT. Full variable domain (missing parts from reference TRBV5-1 and TRBJ1-1): KAGVTQTPRYLIKTRGQQVTLSCSPISGHRSVSWYQQTPGQGLQFLFEYFSETQRNKGNFPGRFSGRQFSNSRSEMNVSTLELGDSALYLCASRGLGLGNTEAFFGQGTRLTVV.

CDR3 protein: CASSPGVDYFNTIYF. The CDR3 coding sequence is TGTGCCAGCTCACCGGGCGTGGATTATTTTAACACCATATATTTT. The chain is built from TRBV18 and TRBJ1-3; D ambiguous. V lost 3 bases to trimming and J lost 7 bases, with 16 bases between them. This CDR3 is 15 amino acids long. Germline V gene lookup returns CDR1 KGHSH and CDR2 LQKENI.

The J gene is TRBJ2-7, the V gene TRBV6-5, with 8 bases matching TRBD2. CDR1 and CDR2 (germline): MNHEY, SVGAGI. V trimming: 6 bases; J trimming: 4 bases; junction bases outside the gene matches: 8. The CDR3 is 14 amino acids. CDR3 region: CASRPLAGEYEQYF. CDR3 sequence (DNA): TGTGCCAGCAGACCCCTAGCGGGTGAATACGAGCAGTACTTC.

V is TRBV7-8 and J is TRBJ2-1, with a weak D call TRBD1 (6 bases). The germline V gene has CDR1 SGHVS and CDR2 FQNEAQ. The CDR3 has 15 amino acids. With 0 bases removed from V and 6 bases from J, the gap between germline ends came to 12 bases. The CDR3 spells CASSLAGHRGNEQFF. The CDR3 bases are TGTGCCAGCAGCTTAGCGGGACATAGGGGCAATGAGCAGTTCTTC.

The J gene is TRBJ1-6, the V gene TRBV9; weak D call: TRBD1 (5 bases). This CDR3 spans 15 amino acids. Germline assignment: CDR1 SGDLS and CDR2 YYNGEE. Trimming took off 5 bases at V and 3 bases at J, with 12 bases between the two ends. CDR3 nucleotides: TGTGCCAGCAGTCCCCCCGGACACTATAATTCACCCCTCCACTTT. This codes for CASSPPGHYNSPLHF.

This clone was recorded once. The gene calls are TRBV5-1 and TRBJ2-3; 12 nucleotides match TRBD2. This CDR3 is built from 16 residues. V lost 3 bases to trimming and J lost 4 bases; unmatched junction nucleotides: 6. Per the germline V gene, CDR1 is SGHRS and CDR2 is YFSETQ. The CDR3 DNA follows: TGCGCCAGCAGCTCTAGCGGGGGGGCCGTTCCAGATACGCAGTATTTT. Translated, it gives CASSSSGGAVPDTQYF.

The chain is built from TRBV19 and TRBJ1-2, with D tentatively TRBD1 (5 bases). V lost 6 bases, J lost 8 bases, and 13 bases lay in between. CDR3 size: 12 residues. The germline gives CDR1 LNHDA, CDR2 SQIVND (reference sequence). The CDR3 DNA reads as TGTGCCAGTAGATCCGGACACCCAGGCTACACCTTC. Protein: CASRSGHPGYTF.

This rearrangement joins TRBV11-2 to TRBJ2-3, with 12 nucleotides matching TRBD2. Germline assignment: CDR1 SGHAT and CDR2 FQNNGV. The CDR3 consists of 17 residues. The ends lost 2 bases at V and 5 bases at J; junction bases unmatched: 8. The CDR3 DNA is TGTGCCAGCAGCTTACCCCCGACTAGCGGGAGAAGAGATACGCAGTATTTT. Protein: CASSLPPTSGRRDTQYF.

This clone was recorded only once. The CDR3 DNA follows: TGTGCCACCAGCAGAGATCTGACAGGGGGTTTTGAAGAGACCCAGTACTTC. Translating it yields CATSRDLTGGFEETQYF. The chain recombines TRBV15 with TRBJ2-5, with 9 bases lining up with TRBD1. With 0 bases clipped from V and 3 bases from J, the junction kept 8 bases outside the gene matches. The CDR3 has 17 amino acids. Per the germline V gene, CDR1 is LNHNV and CDR2 is YYDKDF (reference sequence).

The chain recombines TRBV2 with TRBJ1-2; 9 bases agree with TRBD1. Per germline, CDR1 SNHLY and CDR2 FYNNEI. J lost 6 bases, V lost 8 bases, and 10 bases had no gene match. The CDR3 has 14 amino acids. The CDR3 DNA sequence: TGTGCCAGCCTATGGGGACAGGGTAGCGATGGCTACACCTTC. This gives the protein CASLWGQGSDGYTF.

In regard to this clone: This CDR3 is also generated by other DNA sequences in the sample. The V and J genes are TRBV5-1 and TRBJ1-4; D is unclear. V lost 0 bases and J 4 bases, leaving 7 bases between the germline ends. This CDR3 is built from 14 residues. Germline loops: CDR1 SGHRS, CDR2 YFSETQ. The CDR3, as DNA: TGCGCCAGCAGCTTGGGAGACTTTAATGAAAAACTGTTTTTT. This sequence encodes CASSLGDFNEKLFF.

V is TRBV6-5 and J is TRBJ1-4; no clear D. The CDR3 consists of 13 residues. Germline V CDR1 and CDR2: MNHEY, SVGAGI. Deletions cut 2 bases from V and 8 bases from J, with 9 bases between. The CDR3 coding sequence is TGTGCCAGCAGTTACGGCCAACAGGAAAAACTGTTTTTT. It specifies CASSYGQQEKLFF.

As DNA, the CDR3 is TGTGCCAGCAAAGGGACTAGCGGGGCCGGGGAGCTGTTTTTT. This codes for CASKGTSGAGELFF. This chain uses TRBV2 with TRBJ2-2, with TRBD2 identical over 13 bases. Germline CDR1 SNHLY, CDR2 FYNNEI. The CDR3 has 14 amino acids. Germline trimming cut 7 bases from V and 6 bases from J; bases unmatched to any gene: 2.

The gene calls are TRBV7-3 and TRBJ2-1; 10 positions agree with TRBD2. The CDR3 is made up of 16 amino acids. Germline trimming cut 5 bases from V and 5 bases from J; bases unmatched to any gene: 9. Germline CDR1 is SGHTA and CDR2 is FQGTGA. The CDR3 is CASSQGPSGGHNEQFF. Written as DNA, the CDR3 is TGTGCCAGCAGCCAGGGCCCTAGCGGGGGTCACAATGAGCAGTTCTTC. Full variable domain (outside the CDR3, taken from reference TRBV7-3 and TRBJ2-1): GAGVSQTPSNKVTEKGKYVELRCDPISGHTALYWYRQSLGQGPEFLIYFQGTGAADDSGLPNDRFFAVRPEGSVSTLKIQRTERGDSAVYLCASSQGPSGGHNEQFFGPGTRLTVL.

In regard to this clone: This same CDR3 is encoded by further DNA sequences in the sample. The chain uses TRBV25-1 and TRBJ1-2, with 9 bases that match TRBD1. V lost 2 bases to trimming and J lost 6 bases; unmatched junction nucleotides: 1. Per the germline V gene, CDR1 is MGHDK and CDR2 is SYGVNS. The CDR3 runs 13 residues. CDR3 residues: CASSEGTGNGYTF. CDR3 coding DNA: TGTGCCAGCAGTGAAGGGACAGGGAATGGCTACACCTTC.